These 9 T cell receptor beta chains were sequenced from one sample in a study of early stage breast cancer tumors. The protocol was immunoSEQ multiplex PCR, while the TCRdb copy is restricted to in-frame clones and leaves out a portion. In the table there are around 28,000 clones, roughly 78% of which are singletons. Sequenced material: blood. These receptors came from a person between 60 and 69 years old with breast cancer.

This rearrangement joins TRBV2 to TRBJ2-6; no reliable D call. CDR3 length: 14 amino acids. V was trimmed by 5 bases and J by 1 base, leaving 6 bases between them. Germline V lookup: CDR1 SNHLY, CDR2 FYNNEI. CDR3 bases: TGTGCCAGCAGTTACAGATCTGGGGCCAACGTCCTGACTTTC. Translation gives CASSYRSGANVLTF.

This clone was seen once. The genes are TRBV11-1 and TRBJ2-3, with a tentative D call TRBD2 (6 bases). Germline-derived CDR1 and CDR2 are SGHAT and FQDESV (reference sequence). The CDR3 has 16 amino acids. V shed 0 bases and J shed 3 bases, with 13 bases lying between them. Here the CDR3 DNA reads TGTGCCAGCAGCTTAGCCGCCACCGCGGGAACAGATACGCAGTATTTT. Translation gives CASSLAATAGTDTQYF.

In its sample, this clone was seen a few times. The rearrangement uses TRBV9 and TRBJ2-1; D may be TRBD2 (6 bases). With 7 bases removed from V and 0 bases from J, the gap between germline ends came to 11 bases. The CDR3 covers 14 residues. The V gene's germline CDR1 is SGDLS and CDR2 YYNGEE. DNA of the CDR3: TGTGCCAGCGCCCTTAGCGGCTCCTACAATGAGCAGTTCTTC. This encodes CASALSGSYNEQFF.

The chain uses TRBV7-9 and TRBJ2-3; D ambiguous. Trimming took 2 bases from V and 6 from J, leaving 9 bases between them. The CDR3 runs 13 residues. The germline V gene encodes CDR1 SEHNR and CDR2 FQNEAQ (reference sequence). In DNA form, the CDR3 reads TGTGCCAGCAGCTTATCAGAATGGGATACGCAGTATTTT. Protein sequence: CASSLSEWDTQYF. Together with reference TRBV7-9 and TRBJ2-3, the CDR3 gives the full variable domain: DTGVSQNPRHKITKRGQNVTFRCDPISEHNRLYWYRQTLGQGPEFLTYFQNEAQLEKSRLLSDRFSAERPKGSFSTLEIQRTEQGDSAMYLCASSLSEWDTQYFGPGTRLTVL.

The chain uses TRBV9 and TRBJ2-3; 8 bases align to TRBD2. The V and J ends lost 4 bases and 6 bases, in that order; junction bases with no gene match: 13. The CDR3 totals 16 residues. Per the germline V gene, CDR1 is SGDLS and CDR2 is YYNGEE. CDR3 amino acids: CASSPLGGGFADTQYF. The CDR3 coding sequence is TGTGCCAGCAGCCCCCTGGGCGGGGGGTTTGCCGATACGCAGTATTTT.

This clone was detected a few times. The genes are TRBV11-2 and TRBJ1-2; the D gene is possibly TRBD1 (6 bases). This CDR3 region has 13 residues. The germline V and J ends were trimmed by 5 bases and 1 base, with 8 bases remaining between them. CDR1 is SGHAT, CDR2 FQNNGV, per germline. DNA of the CDR3: TGTGCCAGCAGCCAGGACAGTAACTATGGCTACACCTTC. This encodes CASSQDSNYGYTF.

This clone was detected once. The rearrangement uses TRBV6-5 and TRBJ2-5; D might be TRBD2 (7 bases). This CDR3 spans 14 amino acids. Looked up from germline, CDR1 is MNHEY and CDR2 is SVGAGI. Trimming removed 6 bases at V and 1 base at J, with 12 bases between. The CDR3 nucleotides are TGTGCCAGCAGGAGGGGGGGAGGCCAAGAGACCCAGTACTTC. The encoded protein is CASRRGGGQETQYF.

This sequence joins TRBV19 and TRBJ2-5; TRBD2 matches at 12 bases. CDR1 is LNHDA, CDR2 SQIVND, per germline (reference sequence). The CDR3 is 18 amino acids. J was trimmed by 5 bases and V by 3 bases; bases with no gene match: 13. For the CDR3, the DNA is TGTGCCAGTAGTATCGGGCTAGCGGGAGGGTCGGTTCGTGAGACCCAGTACTTC. Amino acid sequence: CASSIGLAGGSVRETQYF.

The rearrangement links TRBV30 to TRBJ1-5; D is uncertain. Germline V lookup: CDR1 GTSNPN, CDR2 SVGIG (reference sequence). Trimming stripped 2 bases from V and 3 bases from J, with 8 bases between. The CDR3 has 13 residues. CDR3 bases: TGTGCCTGGAGTCCACAGCCCAATCAGCCCCAGCATTTT. Residues: CAWSPQPNQPQHF. Combining the CDR3 with reference TRBV30 and TRBJ1-5 gives the whole variable domain SQTIHQWPATLVQPVGSPLSLECTVEGTSNPNLYWYRQAAGRGLQLLFYSVGIGQISSEVPQNLSASRPQDRQFILSSKKLLLSDSGFYLCAWSPQPNQPQHFGDGTRLSIL.